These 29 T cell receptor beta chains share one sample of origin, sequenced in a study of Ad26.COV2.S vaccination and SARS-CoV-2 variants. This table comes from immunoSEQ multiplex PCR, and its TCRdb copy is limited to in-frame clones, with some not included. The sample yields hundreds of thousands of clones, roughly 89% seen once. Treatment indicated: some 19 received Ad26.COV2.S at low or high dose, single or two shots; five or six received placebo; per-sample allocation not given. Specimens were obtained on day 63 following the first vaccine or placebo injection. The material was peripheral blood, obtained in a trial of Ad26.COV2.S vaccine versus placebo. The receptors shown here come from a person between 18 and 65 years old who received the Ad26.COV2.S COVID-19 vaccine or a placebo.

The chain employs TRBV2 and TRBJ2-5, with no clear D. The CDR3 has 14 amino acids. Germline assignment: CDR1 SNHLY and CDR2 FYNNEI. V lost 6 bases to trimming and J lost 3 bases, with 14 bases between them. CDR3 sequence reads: CASRDPTREETQYF. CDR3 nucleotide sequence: TGTGCCAGCAGGGACCCCACCAGAGAAGAGACCCAGTACTTC.

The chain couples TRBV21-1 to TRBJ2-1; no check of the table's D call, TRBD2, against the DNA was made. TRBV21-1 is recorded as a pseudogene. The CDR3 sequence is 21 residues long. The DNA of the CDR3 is TGTGCCAGCAGCAAAGGACCCCTTCCGTGGCCTTGGAGGGGCTCCTACAATGAGCAGTTCTTC. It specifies CASSKGPLPWPWRGSYNEQFF.

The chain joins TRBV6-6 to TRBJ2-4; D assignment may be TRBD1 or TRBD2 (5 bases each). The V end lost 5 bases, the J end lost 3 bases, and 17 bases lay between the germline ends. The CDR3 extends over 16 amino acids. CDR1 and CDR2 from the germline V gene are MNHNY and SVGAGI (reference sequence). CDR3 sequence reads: CASSLSRTGRKNIQYF. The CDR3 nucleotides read TGTGCCAGCAGTCTTTCTCGCACGGGACGCAAAAACATTCAGTACTTC.

The CDR3 protein is CASSLGINTEAFF. CDR3 bases: TGTGCCAGCAGCTTGGGAATAAACACTGAAGCTTTCTTT. The chain couples TRBV11-2 to TRBJ1-1; no definite D call. V lost 3 bases and J lost 2, with 7 bases in between. CDR1 SGHAT and CDR2 FQNNGV come from the germline V gene. The CDR3 has 13 residues.

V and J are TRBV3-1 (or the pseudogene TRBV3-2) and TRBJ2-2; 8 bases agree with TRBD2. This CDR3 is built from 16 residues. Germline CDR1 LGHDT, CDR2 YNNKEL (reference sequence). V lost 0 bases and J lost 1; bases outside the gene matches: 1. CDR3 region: CASSQEGTRNTGELFF. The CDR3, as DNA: TGTGCCAGCAGCCAAGAAGGGACTAGGAACACCGGGGAGCTGTTTTTT.

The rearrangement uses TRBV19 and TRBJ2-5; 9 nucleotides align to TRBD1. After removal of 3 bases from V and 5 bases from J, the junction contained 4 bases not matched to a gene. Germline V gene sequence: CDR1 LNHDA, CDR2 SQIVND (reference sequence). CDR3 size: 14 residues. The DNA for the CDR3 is TGTGCCAGTAGTATCGGGGACAGGGTCGAGACCCAGTACTTC. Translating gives CASSIGDRVETQYF.

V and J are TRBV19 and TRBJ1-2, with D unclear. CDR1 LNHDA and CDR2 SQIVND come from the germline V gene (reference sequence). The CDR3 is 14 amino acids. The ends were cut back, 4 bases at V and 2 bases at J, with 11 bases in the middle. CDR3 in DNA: TGTGCCAGTAGTAAATCGACGGAGAACTATGGCTACACCTTC. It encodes CASSKSTENYGYTF.

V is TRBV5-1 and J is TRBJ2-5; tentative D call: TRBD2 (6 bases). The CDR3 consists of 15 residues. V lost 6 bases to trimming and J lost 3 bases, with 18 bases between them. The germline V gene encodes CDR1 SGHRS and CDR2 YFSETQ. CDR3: CASNQRDSGEETQYF. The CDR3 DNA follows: TGCGCCAGCAATCAACGGGACTCCGGGGAAGAGACCCAGTACTTC.

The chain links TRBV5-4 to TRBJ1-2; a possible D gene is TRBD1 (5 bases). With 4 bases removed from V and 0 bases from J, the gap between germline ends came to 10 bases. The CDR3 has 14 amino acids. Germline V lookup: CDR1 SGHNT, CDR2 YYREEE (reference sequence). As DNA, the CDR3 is TGTGCCAGCAGCCCCAAGACAGCTAACTATGGCTACACCTTC. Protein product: CASSPKTANYGYTF.

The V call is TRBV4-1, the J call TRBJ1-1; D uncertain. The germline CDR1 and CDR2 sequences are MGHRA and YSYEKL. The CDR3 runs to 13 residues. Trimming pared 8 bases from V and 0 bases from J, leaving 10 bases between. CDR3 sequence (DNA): TGCGCCAGCCTGGGCCCACTGAACACTGAAGCTTTCTTT. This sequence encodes CASLGPLNTEAFF.

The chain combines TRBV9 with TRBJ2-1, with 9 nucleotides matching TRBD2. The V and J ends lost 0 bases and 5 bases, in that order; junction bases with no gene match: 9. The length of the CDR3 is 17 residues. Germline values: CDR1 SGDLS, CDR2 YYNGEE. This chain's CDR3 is CASSVGSGSLGDNEQFF. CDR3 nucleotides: TGTGCCAGCAGCGTAGGTAGCGGGAGTTTAGGGGACAATGAGCAGTTCTTC.

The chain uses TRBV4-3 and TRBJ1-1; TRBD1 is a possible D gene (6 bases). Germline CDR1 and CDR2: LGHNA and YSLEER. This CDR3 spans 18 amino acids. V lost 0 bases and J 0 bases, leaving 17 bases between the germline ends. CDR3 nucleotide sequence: TGCGCCAGCAGCCAAGATCTGCAGGGGCCGTTTCTGAACACTGAAGCTTTCTTT. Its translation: CASSQDLQGPFLNTEAFF.

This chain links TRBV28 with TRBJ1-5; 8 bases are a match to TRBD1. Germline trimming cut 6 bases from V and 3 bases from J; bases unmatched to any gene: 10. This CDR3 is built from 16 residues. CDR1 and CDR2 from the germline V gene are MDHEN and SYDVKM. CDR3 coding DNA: TGTGCCAGCAGCCTTGGCCCGACAGGGGACAATCAGCCCCAGCATTTT. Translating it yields CASSLGPTGDNQPQHF.

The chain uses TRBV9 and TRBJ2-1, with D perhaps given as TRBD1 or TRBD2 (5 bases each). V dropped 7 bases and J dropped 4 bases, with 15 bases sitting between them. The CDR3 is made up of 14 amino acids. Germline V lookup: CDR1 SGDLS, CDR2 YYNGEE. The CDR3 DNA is TGTGCCAGCGCCTCGGGACGCGCTTACAATGAGCAGTTCTTC. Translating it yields CASASGRAYNEQFF.

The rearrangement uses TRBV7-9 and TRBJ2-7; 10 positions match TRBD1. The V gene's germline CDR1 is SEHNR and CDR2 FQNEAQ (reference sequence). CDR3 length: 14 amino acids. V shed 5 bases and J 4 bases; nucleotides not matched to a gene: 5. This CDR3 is CASSQDRGAYEQYF. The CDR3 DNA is TGTGCCAGCAGCCAGGACAGGGGGGCGTACGAGCAGTACTTC.

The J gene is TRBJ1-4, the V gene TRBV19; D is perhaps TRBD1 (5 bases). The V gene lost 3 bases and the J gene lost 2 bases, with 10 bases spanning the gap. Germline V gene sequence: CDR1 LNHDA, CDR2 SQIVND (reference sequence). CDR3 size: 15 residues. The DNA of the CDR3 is TGTGCCAGTAGTATTCTGACAGCTACTAATGAAAAACTGTTTTTT. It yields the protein CASSILTATNEKLFF.

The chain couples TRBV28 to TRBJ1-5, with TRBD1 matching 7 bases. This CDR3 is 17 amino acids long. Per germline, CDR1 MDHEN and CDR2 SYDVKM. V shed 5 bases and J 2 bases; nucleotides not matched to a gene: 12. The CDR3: CASSDRVMVVGNQPQHF. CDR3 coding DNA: TGTGCCAGCAGTGACAGGGTTATGGTTGTTGGCAATCAGCCCCAGCATTTT. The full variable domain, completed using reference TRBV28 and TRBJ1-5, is DVKVTQSSRYLVKRTGEKVFLECVQDMDHENMFWYRQDPGLGLRLIYFSYDVKMKEKGDIPEGYSVSREKKERFSLILESASTNQTSMYLCASSDRVMVVGNQPQHFGDGTRLSIL.

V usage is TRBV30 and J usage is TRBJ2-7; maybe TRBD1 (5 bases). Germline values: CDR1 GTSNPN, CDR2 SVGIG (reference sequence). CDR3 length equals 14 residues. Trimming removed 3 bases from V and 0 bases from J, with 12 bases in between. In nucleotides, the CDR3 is TGTGCCTGGAGGGGCTACAGGAGCTCCTACGAGCAGTACTTC. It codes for CAWRGYRSSYEQYF.

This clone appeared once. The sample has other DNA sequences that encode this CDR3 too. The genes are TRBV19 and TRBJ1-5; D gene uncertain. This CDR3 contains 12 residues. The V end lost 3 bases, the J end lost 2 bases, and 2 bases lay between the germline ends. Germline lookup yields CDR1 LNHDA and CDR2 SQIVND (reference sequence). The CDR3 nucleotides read TGTGCCAGTAGTATCGGCAATCAGCCCCAGCATTTT. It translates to CASSIGNQPQHF. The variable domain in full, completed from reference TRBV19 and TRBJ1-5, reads DGGITQSPKYLFRKEGQNVTLSCEQNLNHDAMYWYRQDPGQGLRLIYYSQIVNDFQKGDIAEGYSVSREKKESFPLTVTSAQKNPTAFYLCASSIGNQPQHFGDGTRLSIL.

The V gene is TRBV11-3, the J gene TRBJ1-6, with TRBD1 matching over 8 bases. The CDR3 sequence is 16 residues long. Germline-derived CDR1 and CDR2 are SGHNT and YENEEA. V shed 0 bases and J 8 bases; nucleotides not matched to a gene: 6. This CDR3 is CASSLEGRGLDSPLHF. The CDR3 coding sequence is TGTGCCAGCAGCTTAGAAGGCAGGGGGCTTGATTCACCCCTCCACTTT.

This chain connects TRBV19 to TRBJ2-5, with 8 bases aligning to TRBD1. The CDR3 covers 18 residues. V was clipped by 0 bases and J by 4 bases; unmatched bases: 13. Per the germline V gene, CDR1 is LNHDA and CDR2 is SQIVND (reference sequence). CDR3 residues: CASSIDGFGAGGGETQYF. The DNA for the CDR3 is TGTGCCAGTAGTATAGATGGTTTTGGTGCAGGGGGCGGAGAGACCCAGTACTTC.

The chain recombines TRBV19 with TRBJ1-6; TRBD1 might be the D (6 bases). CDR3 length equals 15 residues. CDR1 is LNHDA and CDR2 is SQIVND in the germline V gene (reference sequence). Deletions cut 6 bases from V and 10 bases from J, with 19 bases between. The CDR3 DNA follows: TGTGCCAGTAGGATTCAGCCCAACAGGGAATCACCCCTCCACTTT. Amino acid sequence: CASRIQPNRESPLHF.

CDR3 loop: CATSDVSGGITNEQFF. The CDR3 nucleotides are TGTGCCACCAGTGATGTGTCAGGGGGGATAACAAATGAGCAGTTCTTC. The J gene is TRBJ2-1, the V gene TRBV24-1; a weak D match, TRBD1 (7 bases). This CDR3 comprises 16 residues. Looked up from germline, CDR1 is KGHDR and CDR2 is SFDVKD. V gave up 3 bases and J gave up 7 bases, with 18 bases separating them.

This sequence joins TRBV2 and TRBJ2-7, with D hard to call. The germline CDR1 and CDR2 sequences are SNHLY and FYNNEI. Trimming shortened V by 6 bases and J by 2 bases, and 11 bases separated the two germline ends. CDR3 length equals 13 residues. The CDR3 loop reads CASSRVGAYEQYF. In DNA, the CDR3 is TGTGCCAGCAGCCGGGTGGGCGCCTACGAGCAGTACTTC.

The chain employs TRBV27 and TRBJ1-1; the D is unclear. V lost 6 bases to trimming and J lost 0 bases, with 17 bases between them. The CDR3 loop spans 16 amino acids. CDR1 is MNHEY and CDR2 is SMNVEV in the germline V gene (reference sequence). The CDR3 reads CASSNDLTNMNTEAFF. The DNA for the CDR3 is TGTGCCAGCAGCAATGACCTGACAAATATGAACACTGAAGCTTTCTTT.

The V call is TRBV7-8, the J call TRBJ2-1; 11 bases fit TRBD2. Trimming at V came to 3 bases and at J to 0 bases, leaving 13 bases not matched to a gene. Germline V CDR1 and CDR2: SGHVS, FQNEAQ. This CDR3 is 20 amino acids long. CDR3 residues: CASSLGGLAEKPSSYNEQFF. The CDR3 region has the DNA TGTGCCAGCAGCTTGGGGGGACTAGCGGAAAAACCTAGCTCCTACAATGAGCAGTTCTTC.

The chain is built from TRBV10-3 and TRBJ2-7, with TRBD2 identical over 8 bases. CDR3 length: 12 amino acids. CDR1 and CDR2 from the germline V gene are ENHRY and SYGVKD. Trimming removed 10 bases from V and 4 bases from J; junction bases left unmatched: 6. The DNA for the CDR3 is TGTGCCACCGGACTAGCTGGGTACGAGCAGTACTTC. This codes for CATGLAGYEQYF.

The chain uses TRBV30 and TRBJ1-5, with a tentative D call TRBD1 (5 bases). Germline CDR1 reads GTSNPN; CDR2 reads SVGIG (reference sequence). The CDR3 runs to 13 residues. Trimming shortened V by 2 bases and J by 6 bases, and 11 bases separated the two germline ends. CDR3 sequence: CAWSWGNSQPQHF. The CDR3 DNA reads TGTGCCTGGAGTTGGGGGAATTCTCAGCCCCAGCATTTT.

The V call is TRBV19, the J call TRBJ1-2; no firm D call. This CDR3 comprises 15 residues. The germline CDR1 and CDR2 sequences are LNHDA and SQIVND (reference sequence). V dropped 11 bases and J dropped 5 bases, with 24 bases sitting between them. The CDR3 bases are TGTGCCTCCAAAAGACGGGCAGAATGGACTTATGGCTACACCTTC. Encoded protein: CASKRRAEWTYGYTF.